The present entry profiles one TCR beta chain with its context. Antigen unknown. These data come from a study of cytomegalovirus exposure and HLA in healthy donors. Primers for the PCR totalled 60 Vbeta and 13 Jbeta. Measured with immunoSEQ multiplex PCR; TCRdb has only the in-frame clones, and not every one. The sample lists 100,000 to 150,000 clones, around 80% occurring once. Whole-study findings and limits: There were under 200 TCR beta chains listed as cytomegalovirus-associated. An assumption of roughly uniform sequencing depth across donors underlay the presence/absence analyses. Cytomegalovirus status was reportedly diagnosed by the classifier with high specificity and sensitivity.

The receptor comes from a human donor in good health. The sequenced sample was PBMCs.

The chain's CDR3 is CASSQDLSGRSYGYTF. CDR3 sequence (DNA): TGCGCCAGCAGCCAAGATCTCTCAGGGCGGTCCTATGGCTACACCTTC. The rearrangement joins TRBV4-1 to TRBJ1-2, with D tentatively TRBD1 (5 bases). V was cut by 0 bases and J by 4 bases, with 15 bases left in between. The CDR3 contains 16 residues. CDR1 and CDR2 from the germline V gene are MGHRA and YSYEKL.